A selection of T cell receptor beta chains follows, all from one sample in a study of cytomegalovirus exposure and HLA in healthy donors. Measured with immunoSEQ multiplex PCR; TCRdb has only the in-frame clones, and not every one. The sample has fewer than 200,000 clones; roughly nine tenths are singletons. The sample consisted of PBMCs. The receptor source for this set is a woman under 40 in good health and CMV-seronegative. Each CDR3 is given with its conserved first and last residue. The D gene is left open where the match is weak. Part of the rows lack a size; the others show once, few, many or a class for expanded clones.

clone_size,v_call,d_call,j_call,cdr3_aa,cdr3_nt
few,TRBV7-9,TRBD1,TRBJ1-1,CASSRRQGDEAFF,TGTGCCAGCAGCCGCCGACAGGGGGATGAAGCTTTCTTT
once,TRBV27,NA,TRBJ2-1,CASSLSEPERYEQFF,TGTGCCAGCAGTTTATCCGAACCGGAGAGGTATGAGCAGTTCTTC
NA,TRBV7-2,TRBD2,TRBJ2-1,CASIPRGTSNEQFF,TGTGCCAGCATTCCTCGGGGGACTAGCAATGAGCAGTTCTTC
NA,TRBV9,NA,TRBJ2-1,CASSVGLNNEQFF,TGTGCCAGCAGCGTAGGACTGAACAATGAGCAGTTCTTC
NA,TRBV6-5,NA,TRBJ1-2,CASGGRRGYTF,TGTGCCAGCGGGGGACGGAGAGGCTACACCTTC
NA,TRBV9,NA,TRBJ2-1,CASSSGEGGHNEQFF,TGTGCCAGCAGCAGCGGGGAGGGGGGGCACAATGAGCAGTTCTTC
NA,TRBV7-8,TRBD1,TRBJ1-1,CASSPDRGRATEAFF,TGTGCCAGCAGCCCTGACAGGGGGCGCGCAACTGAAGCTTTCTTT
NA,TRBV4-1,NA,TRBJ2-7,CASSQASGSLYEQYF,TGCGCCAGCAGCCAGGCGTCAGGGTCCCTCTACGAGCAGTACTTC
NA,TRBV9,TRBD2,TRBJ2-7,CASSPGTSHTYEQYF,TGTGCCAGCAGCCCCGGGACTAGCCACACCTACGAGCAGTACTTC
NA,TRBV9,TRBD1,TRBJ2-7,CASSVGRRGHSYEQYF,TGTGCCAGCAGCGTAGGTCGCAGGGGGCACTCCTACGAGCAGTACTTC
NA,TRBV19,TRBD2,TRBJ2-7,CASMGIAGAHEQYF,TGTGCCAGTATGGGAATAGCGGGAGCCCACGAGCAGTACTTC
few,TRBV6-1,NA,TRBJ1-5,CASSEGPGYSNQPQHF,TGTGCCAGCAGTGAAGGGCCAGGTTATAGCAATCAGCCCCAGCATTTT
NA,TRBV13,NA,TRBJ1-6,CASSLERPGNSPLHF,TGTGCCAGCAGCTTAGAGAGGCCAGGAAATTCACCCCTCCACTTT
NA,TRBV9,TRBD2,TRBJ2-3,CASSIHRDSGTSGGQYF,TGTGCCAGCAGCATCCACAGGGATTCCGGGACTAGCGGGGGTCAGTATTTT
NA,TRBV19,NA,TRBJ2-7,CASSISAGLATHEQYF,TGTGCCAGTAGTATATCTGCGGGGCTAGCGACACACGAGCAGTACTTC
NA,TRBV2,TRBD1,TRBJ1-6,CATYDGQGGNSPLHF,TGTGCCACCTATGACGGACAGGGAGGTAATTCACCCCTCCACTTT
NA,TRBV2,NA,TRBJ1-2,CASSPAGSRYGYTF,TGTGCCAGCTCCCCTGCTGGTTCCCGTTATGGCTACACCTTC
NA,TRBV23-1,NA,TRBJ2-7,CASSQSTRVDEQYF,TGCGCCAGCAGTCAATCCACAAGGGTAGACGAGCAGTACTTC
NA,TRBV6-5,NA,TRBJ2-5,CASRGRGGIGETQYF,TGTGCCAGCAGGGGACGTGGGGGGATTGGAGAGACCCAGTACTTC
NA,TRBV19,TRBD1,TRBJ1-5,CASSTQNSGTGYQPQHF,TGTGCCAGTAGTACGCAAAATTCCGGGACAGGGTATCAGCCCCAGCATTTT
NA,TRBV7-2,NA,TRBJ2-1,CASSSSSVSYNEQFF,TGTGCCAGCAGCTCTAGCTCAGTGTCCTACAATGAGCAGTTCTTC
NA,TRBV30,NA,TRBJ2-7,CAWSRGADGYEQYF,TGTGCCTGGAGCCGGGGAGCGGATGGCTACGAGCAGTACTTC
once,TRBV9,TRBD2,TRBJ2-1,CASSVSTGMSGGPEQFF,TGTGCCAGCAGCGTGTCGACAGGTATGTCGGGGGGGCCTGAGCAGTTCTTC
NA,TRBV7-3,TRBD1,TRBJ2-7,CASSEPGQEQHEQYF,TGTGCCAGCAGCGAACCGGGACAGGAGCAACACGAGCAGTACTTC
NA,TRBV14,NA,TRBJ2-1,CASSLDLYNEQFF,TGTGCCAGCAGCCTTGATCTCTACAATGAGCAGTTCTTC
once,TRBV11-2,TRBD2,TRBJ2-7,CASSRSGGDYEQYF,TGTGCCAGCAGCCGGAGCGGGGGAGACTACGAGCAGTACTTC
NA,TRBV30,NA,TRBJ1-1,CAWSEGSGNTEAFF,TGTGCCTGGAGTGAAGGGTCCGGGAACACTGAAGCTTTCTTT
NA,TRBV29-1,TRBD2,TRBJ2-1,CSVEPAGVNEQFF,TGCAGCGTTGAACCAGCGGGGGTCAATGAGCAGTTCTTC
NA,TRBV6-1,NA,TRBJ2-7,CASSAEVSRGAYEQYF,TGTGCCAGCAGTGCTGAGGTCTCGCGAGGAGCCTACGAGCAGTACTTC
NA,TRBV28,TRBD1,TRBJ1-2,CASSSNRGSRDYGYTF,TGTGCCAGCAGTTCGAACAGGGGGTCGAGGGACTATGGCTACACCTTC
once,TRBV27,TRBD1,TRBJ1-1,CASSSTPQGARTEAFF,TGTGCCAGCAGTTCGACTCCCCAGGGGGCGCGGACTGAAGCTTTCTTT
NA,TRBV29-1,TRBD2,TRBJ2-7,CSVEEAGRETYEQYF,TGCAGCGTTGAAGAGGCCGGGAGGGAAACCTACGAGCAGTACTTC
NA,TRBV4-3,NA,TRBJ2-3,CASSQGLGPGDGQYF,TGCGCCAGCAGCCAAGGATTGGGCCCGGGTGATGGGCAGTATTTT
NA,TRBV7-9,NA,TRBJ2-1,CASSHSVPGGVNEQFF,TGTGCCAGCAGTCACAGCGTACCAGGGGGGGTTAATGAGCAGTTCTTC
NA,TRBV20-1,NA,TRBJ2-7,CSARLDYEQYF,TGCAGTGCTAGACTAGACTACGAGCAGTACTTC
NA,TRBV4-1,NA,TRBJ1-1,CASSQVVNTEAFF,TGCGCCAGCAGCCAAGTAGTGAACACTGAAGCTTTCTTT
few,TRBV5-4,TRBD2,TRBJ2-7,CASSLRVAGGYEQYF,TGTGCCAGCAGCTTGAGGGTAGCGGGAGGGTACGAGCAGTACTTC
NA,TRBV12-5,NA,TRBJ2-7,CASGLVGAYEQYF,TGTGCTAGTGGTTTGGTAGGGGCCTACGAGCAGTACTTC
NA,TRBV4-3,TRBD2,TRBJ2-3,CASSQELAGYVDTQYF,TGCGCCAGCAGCCAAGAGCTAGCGGGGTATGTAGATACGCAGTATTTT
few,TRBV6-1,TRBD1,TRBJ2-7,CASRVRDRAHEQYF,TGTGCCAGCAGGGTAAGGGACAGGGCCCACGAGCAGTACTTC
NA,TRBV20-1,NA,TRBJ2-1,CSPTNNEQFF,TGCAGTCCAACAAACAATGAGCAGTTCTTC
NA,TRBV7-2,NA,TRBJ1-2,CASSSSGRTPGYTF,TGTGCCAGCAGTTCTTCCGGCAGAACCCCCGGCTACACCTTC
NA,TRBV5-1,TRBD2,TRBJ2-1,CASSWSRATSAGEQFF,TGCGCCAGCAGCTGGTCCCGGGCCACTAGCGCAGGAGAGCAGTTCTTC
NA,TRBV19,NA,TRBJ1-5,CASRTGDYSNQPQHF,TGTGCCAGTAGGACTGGGGACTATAGCAATCAGCCCCAGCATTTT
NA,TRBV7-2,NA,TRBJ2-2,CASSLTHSGAVGTGELFF,TGTGCCAGCAGCTTAACCCACAGCGGAGCTGTGGGCACCGGGGAGCTGTTTTTT
NA,TRBV27,TRBD1,TRBJ2-3,CASSPYRGPRTDTQYF,TGTGCCAGCAGTCCTTACAGGGGGCCTCGGACAGATACGCAGTATTTT
NA,TRBV4-3,TRBD1,TRBJ1-1,CASSQVEGAGFLNTEAFF,TGCGCCAGCAGCCAAGTGGAGGGGGCCGGATTTTTGAACACTGAAGCTTTCTTT
few,TRBV7-6,TRBD2,TRBJ2-7,CASSLAAGVLYEQYF,TGTGCCAGCAGCTTAGCCGCGGGGGTTCTCTACGAGCAGTACTTC
NA,TRBV18,NA,TRBJ2-7,CASSPRVERDYEQYF,TGTGCCAGCTCCCCCAGGGTCGAACGGGACTACGAGCAGTACTTC
NA,TRBV2,NA,TRBJ2-1,CASSVPGRSGEQFF,TGTGCCAGCAGTGTTCCAGGGAGGTCCGGTGAGCAGTTCTTC
NA,TRBV11-1,NA,TRBJ2-7,CASSFPGREQYF,TGTGCCAGCAGCTTCCCAGGGAGGGAGCAGTACTTC
NA,TRBV6-6,NA,TRBJ1-2,CASSYSTVYGYTF,TGTGCCAGCAGTTACTCGACGGTCTATGGCTACACCTTC
once,TRBV29-1,TRBD2,TRBJ2-1,CSAGLAGQQFF,TGCAGCGCCGGACTAGCGGGACAGCAGTTCTTC